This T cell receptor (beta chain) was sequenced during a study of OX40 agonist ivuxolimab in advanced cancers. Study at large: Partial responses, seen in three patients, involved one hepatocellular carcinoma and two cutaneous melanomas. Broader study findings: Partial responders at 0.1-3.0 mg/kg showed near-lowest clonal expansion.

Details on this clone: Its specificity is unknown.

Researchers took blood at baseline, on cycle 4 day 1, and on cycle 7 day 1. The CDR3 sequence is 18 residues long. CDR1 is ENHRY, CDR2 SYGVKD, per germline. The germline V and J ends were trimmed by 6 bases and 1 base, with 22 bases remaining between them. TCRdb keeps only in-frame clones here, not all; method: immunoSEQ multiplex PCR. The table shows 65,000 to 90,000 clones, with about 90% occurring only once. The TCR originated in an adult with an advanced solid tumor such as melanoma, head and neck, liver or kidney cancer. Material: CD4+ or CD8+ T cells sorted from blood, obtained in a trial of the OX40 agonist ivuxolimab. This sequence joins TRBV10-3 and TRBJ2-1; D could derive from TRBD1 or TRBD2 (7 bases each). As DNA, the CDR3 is TGTGCCATCAGAGCCTATGGGGGACAGCGGGATTCCTACAATGAGCAGTTCTTC. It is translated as CAIRAYGGQRDSYNEQFF.